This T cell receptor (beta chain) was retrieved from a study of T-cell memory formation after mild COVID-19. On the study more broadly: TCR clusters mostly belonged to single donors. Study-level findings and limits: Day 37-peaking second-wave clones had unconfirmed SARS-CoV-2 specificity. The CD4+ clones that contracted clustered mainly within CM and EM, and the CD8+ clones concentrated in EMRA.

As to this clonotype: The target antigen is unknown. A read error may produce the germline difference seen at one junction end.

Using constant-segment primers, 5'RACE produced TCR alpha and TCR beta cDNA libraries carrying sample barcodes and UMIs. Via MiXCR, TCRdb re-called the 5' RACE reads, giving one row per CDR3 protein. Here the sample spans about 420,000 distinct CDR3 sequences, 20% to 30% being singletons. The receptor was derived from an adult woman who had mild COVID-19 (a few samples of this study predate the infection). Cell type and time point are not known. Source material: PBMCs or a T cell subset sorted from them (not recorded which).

The CDR3 protein is CASSPRQGGYNEQFF. The CDR3 region has the DNA TGTGCTAGCAGCCCAAGGCAGGGAGGATACAATGAGCAGTTCTTC. This chain links TRBV7-7 with TRBJ2-1; D might be TRBD2 (6 bases). Germline values: CDR1 SSHAT, CDR2 FNYEAQ (reference sequence). The CDR3 length is 15 residues.